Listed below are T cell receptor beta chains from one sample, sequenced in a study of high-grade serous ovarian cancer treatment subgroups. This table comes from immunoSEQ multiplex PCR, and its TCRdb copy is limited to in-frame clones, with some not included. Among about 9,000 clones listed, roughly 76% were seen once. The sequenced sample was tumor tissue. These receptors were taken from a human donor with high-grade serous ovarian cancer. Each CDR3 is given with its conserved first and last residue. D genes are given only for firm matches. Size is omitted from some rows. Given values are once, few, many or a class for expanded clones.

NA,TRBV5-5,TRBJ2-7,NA,CASKGTASSYEQYF
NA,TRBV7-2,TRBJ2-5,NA,CASSKGHVQETQYF
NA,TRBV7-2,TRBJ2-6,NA,CASSPAPSGANVLTF
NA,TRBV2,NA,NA,CASSDALRVLSYEQYF
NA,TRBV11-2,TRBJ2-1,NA,CASSLSAMTGANYNEQFF
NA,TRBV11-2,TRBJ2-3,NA,CASSLHPDTQYF
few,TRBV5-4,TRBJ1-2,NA,CASSLGGDDGYTF
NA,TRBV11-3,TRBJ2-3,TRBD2,CASSLRGAGGTDTQYF
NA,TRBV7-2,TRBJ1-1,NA,CASSLWTASTEAFF
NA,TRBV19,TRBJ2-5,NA,CASSKSFGETQYF